The 26 T cell receptor beta chains presented below share a single source sample, sequenced in a study of identical twins. Each CDR3 protein gets one entry after TCRdb re-called the 5' RACE reads with MiXCR. This sample carries 1.5 million to 2 million distinct CDR3 sequences, about 30% of them seen once, and the ten largest clones take about 0.25%. The specimen was cord blood. All receptors come from a newborn girl in good health.

The rearrangement uses TRBV28 and TRBJ2-2, with TRBD2 matching over 8 bases. J was trimmed by 5 bases and V by 4 bases; bases with no gene match: 18. The CDR3 has 19 residues. Germline V gene sequence: CDR1 MDHEN, CDR2 SYDVKM. CDR3 protein: CASSSLGVTWREETGELFF. The CDR3 nucleotides read TGTGCCAGCAGTTCCCTTGGGGTAACCTGGCGGGAGGAAACCGGGGAGCTGTTTTTT.

The chain uses TRBV7-9 and TRBJ2-2, with D possibly matching TRBD2 (5 bases). Germline loops: CDR1 SEHNR, CDR2 FQNEAQ (reference sequence). V lost 3 bases to trimming and J lost 6 bases, with 26 bases between them. The CDR3 covers 19 residues. CDR3 amino acids: CASSFSQDYLLEKAGELFF. The CDR3 nucleotides are TGTGCCAGCAGCTTTTCCCAAGACTACTTATTGGAAAAAGCCGGGGAGCTGTTTTTT.

This clonotype is a singleton in its sample. The CDR3 coding sequence is TGTGCCAGCAGCTTAGTGTCCGGGACAGCCTACAATGAGCAGTTCTTC. Protein sequence: CASSLVSGTAYNEQFF. V gene TRBV11-2 combines with J gene TRBJ2-1; 7 bases match TRBD1. The germline V gene has CDR1 SGHAT and CDR2 FQNNGV. V trimming: 1 base; J trimming: 2 bases; junction bases outside the gene matches: 5. This CDR3 has 16 amino acids.

The chain is built from TRBV7-8 and TRBJ2-1; 8 bases agree with TRBD2. The CDR3 has 15 residues. The V gene's germline CDR1 is SGHVS and CDR2 FQNEAQ. The V and J ends lost 5 bases and 4 bases, in that order; junction bases with no gene match: 7. The CDR3 DNA sequence: TGTGCCAGCAGCACTCGGACTAGCCTTTACAATGAGCAGTTCTTC. This encodes CASSTRTSLYNEQFF.

This clonotype was detected only a few times. The rearrangement uses TRBV4-1 and TRBJ1-2; 8 bases match TRBD1. This CDR3 comprises 16 residues. Germline V gives CDR1 MGHRA, CDR2 YSYEKL. J lost 7 bases, V lost 0 bases, and 10 bases had no gene match. CDR3 nucleotide sequence: TGCGCCAGCAGCCAAGATCTCTTCACAGGGGGAGGTGGCTACACCTTC. Its translation is CASSQDLFTGGGGYTF.

This clonotype was observed a handful of times. The chain combines TRBV24-1 with TRBJ2-1; 12 bases match TRBD1. Germline trimming cut 5 bases from V and 2 bases from J; bases unmatched to any gene: 3. This CDR3 has 16 residues. Germline V gene lookup returns CDR1 KGHDR and CDR2 SFDVKD. CDR3 in amino acids: CATSVGTGGAYNEQFF. In nucleotides, the CDR3 is TGTGCCACCAGTGTCGGGACAGGGGGCGCCTACAATGAGCAGTTCTTC.

This clonotype was seen only a few times. J is TRBJ1-6 and V is TRBV7-2; 8 bases map to TRBD1. This CDR3 is 16 amino acids long. Germline CDR1 and CDR2: SGHTA and FQGNSA. Trimming cost V 5 bases and J 8 bases; bases outside gene matches: 11. The CDR3 DNA reads TGTGCCAGCAGCAGCACTCGGACAGGGCCTTATTCACCCCTCCACTTT. Its translation: CASSSTRTGPYSPLHF.

The chain combines TRBV20-1 with TRBJ2-4; possibly TRBD1 for D (7 bases). The CDR3 covers 16 residues. Trimming stripped 6 bases from V and 6 bases from J, with 24 bases between. Per the germline V gene, CDR1 is DFQATT and CDR2 is SNEGSKA (reference sequence). The CDR3 bases are TGCAGTGCCAGACAGGCTATCCTCCAGGGGGGAAACATTCAGTACTTC. It encodes CSARQAILQGGNIQYF.

This chain uses TRBV27 with TRBJ1-4, with 7 bases that match TRBD1. V shed 5 bases, J shed 11 bases, and the junction held 11 bases outside the gene matches. Looked up from germline, CDR1 is MNHEY and CDR2 is SMNVEV (reference sequence). CDR3 size: 14 residues. CDR3 amino acids: CASSPLRQGGKLFF. The CDR3 region has the DNA TGTGCCAGCAGTCCTCTTCGACAGGGAGGGAAACTGTTTTTT.

The chain links TRBV4-2 to TRBJ1-2; D not certain. CDR3 length: 16 amino acids. In germline, CDR1 is LGHNA, CDR2 YNFKEQ. With 1 base removed from V and 3 bases from J, the gap between germline ends came to 15 bases. The CDR3 DNA reads as TGTGCCAGCAGCCAAGTTCCCACGGCAGGCGACTATGGCTACACCTTC. Amino acids: CASSQVPTAGDYGYTF.

The chain couples TRBV20-1 to TRBJ2-6, with 7 bases identical to TRBD1. With 4 bases clipped from V and 0 bases from J, the junction kept 9 bases outside the gene matches. The CDR3 is 17 amino acids. Looked up from germline, CDR1 is DFQATT and CDR2 is SNEGSKA (reference sequence). DNA of the CDR3: TGCAGTGCTAAAGAGGGGACAGACTTCTCTGGGGCCAACGTCCTGACTTTC. Amino acids: CSAKEGTDFSGANVLTF.

The table lists this clonotype with many counts. The V call is TRBV6-5, the J call TRBJ2-1; TRBD2 might be the D (6 bases). Trimming took 2 bases from V and 4 from J, leaving 12 bases between them. CDR3 size: 15 residues. The germline gives CDR1 MNHEY, CDR2 SVGAGI. CDR3 sequence (DNA): TGTGCCAGCAGTTACGAGGCGGGGATTTACAATGAGCAGTTCTTC. Amino acids: CASSYEAGIYNEQFF.

V usage is TRBV20-1 and J usage is TRBJ2-5, with 10 bases lining up with TRBD1. CDR3 length: 15 residues. V gave up 1 base and J gave up 1 base; unmatched junction bases: 3. CDR1 and CDR2 (germline): DFQATT, SNEGSKA (reference sequence). The CDR3 DNA is TGCAGTGCTAGAGGGTGGACAGGGGGCCAAGAGACCCAGTACTTC. This encodes CSARGWTGGQETQYF.

This clonotype was recorded many times. The rearrangement uses TRBV4-2 and TRBJ2-3; TRBD2 aligns across 16 bases. The J segment lost 3 bases and the V segment lost 4 bases, leaving 7 bases of the junction unmatched. This CDR3 has 18 residues. Germline values: CDR1 LGHNA, CDR2 YNFKEQ. CDR3 nucleotide sequence: TGTGCCAGCAGCCCTGGGACTAGCGGGGGGGCCTTAACAGATACGCAGTATTTT. It codes for CASSPGTSGGALTDTQYF.

Many counts were recorded for this clonotype. This chain joins TRBV7-2 and TRBJ1-3; maybe TRBD1 (5 bases). Trimming cost V 3 bases and J 0 bases, with 9 bases left between them. The CDR3 is 15 amino acids. Germline CDR1 SGHTA, CDR2 FQGNSA. As DNA, the CDR3 is TGTGCCAGCAGCTTGGGGGGGAGCTCTGGAAACACCATATATTTT. Translation: CASSLGGSSGNTIYF.

This clonotype was recorded many times. This sequence joins TRBV20-1 and TRBJ2-3; TRBD2 is a possible D gene (7 bases). Germline V gene lookup returns CDR1 DFQATT and CDR2 SNEGSKA (reference sequence). The CDR3 has 13 amino acids. The CDR3 protein is CLARRGGGDTQYF. The CDR3 DNA reads TGCTTGGCCCGGAGGGGGGGTGGAGATACGCAGTATTTT.

The chain links TRBV7-2 to TRBJ2-1, with a tentative D call TRBD2 (6 bases). Per germline, CDR1 SGHTA and CDR2 FQGNSA. The CDR3 sequence is 14 residues long. The V end was cut by 0 bases, the J end by 8 bases, with 11 bases between. The CDR3 reads CASSLARGGHEQFF. The CDR3 DNA is TGTGCCAGCAGCTTAGCGAGGGGAGGTCATGAGCAGTTCTTC.

This clonotype has more than one count but fewer than ten. This chain links TRBV20-1 with TRBJ2-1, with 9 bases that match TRBD2. CDR1 is DFQATT, CDR2 SNEGSKA, per germline (reference sequence). The CDR3 contains 13 residues. The V and J ends lost 3 bases and 9 bases, in that order; junction bases with no gene match: 6. The CDR3 region is CSASNSGSFEQFF. The CDR3 coding sequence is TGCAGTGCTAGTAATAGCGGGAGTTTTGAGCAGTTCTTC.

The chain combines TRBV20-1 with TRBJ2-3, with D hard to call. This CDR3 spans 14 amino acids. V shed 0 bases and J shed 2 bases, with 9 bases lying between them. The germline CDR1 and CDR2 sequences are DFQATT and SNEGSKA (reference sequence). CDR3 in DNA: TGCAGTGCTAGAGAAGGGCTACTCACAGATACGCAGTATTTT. Translation gives CSAREGLLTDTQYF.

J is TRBJ1-1 and V is TRBV6-4; 10 nucleotides match TRBD1. Losses at the gene ends were 10 bases for V and 4 bases for J; bases not matched to a gene: 9. CDR1 and CDR2 from the germline V gene are MRHNA and SNTAGT. The CDR3 is made up of 14 amino acids. The chain's CDR3 is CATIRRDRGTEAFF. In nucleotides, the CDR3 is TGTGCCACCATTCGCCGGGACAGGGGCACTGAAGCTTTCTTT.

This clonotype was counted a single time. Given a much more abundant clone one base away, this may be a read error. The V call is TRBV6-6, the J call TRBJ2-1; 10 positions match TRBD1. The J call may be wrong; the DNA end is better matched by TRBJ2-7. Germline values: CDR1 MNHNY, CDR2 SVGAGI (reference sequence). The CDR3 extends over 17 amino acids. DNA for the CDR3: TGTGCCTGCCGGGACAGGGGAGGCCCCAGCTCCTACAATGAGCAGTACTTC. Encoded protein: CACRDRGGPSSYNEQYF.

The CDR3 bases are TGCGCCAGCAGCTTGGTTTCTAGCGGGGGGGCAAATGAGCAGTTCTTC. Translating it yields CASSLVSSGGANEQFF. The chain links TRBV5-1 to TRBJ2-1; 12 nucleotides align to TRBD2. CDR3 length: 16 amino acids. The germline V gene has CDR1 SGHRS and CDR2 YFSETQ. V shed 0 bases, J shed 7 bases, and the junction held 5 bases outside the gene matches. Full variable domain (remainder filled in from reference TRBV5-1 and TRBJ2-1): KAGVTQTPRYLIKTRGQQVTLSCSPISGHRSVSWYQQTPGQGLQFLFEYFSETQRNKGNFPGRFSGRQFSNSRSEMNVSTLELGDSALYLCASSLVSSGGANEQFFGPGTRLTVL.

This sequence joins TRBV12-3 or TRBV12-4 and TRBJ2-7; 8 bases match TRBD2. This CDR3 contains 16 residues. With 5 bases clipped from V and 7 bases from J, the junction kept 16 bases outside the gene matches. The CDR3 loop is CASSPGTSSRYNEQYF. The CDR3 DNA reads as TGTGCCAGCAGTCCGGGGACTAGTTCCCGCTACAATGAGCAGTACTTC.

This clonotype was picked up a small number of times. The V and J genes are TRBV25-1 and TRBJ1-6; tentatively, D is TRBD1 (5 bases). V was pared by 6 bases and J by 4 bases, with 10 bases between. The CDR3 totals 14 residues. Germline V CDR1 and CDR2: MGHDK, SYGVNS. CDR3 nucleotide sequence: TGTGCCAGCAGGCCGGGGCTTTATAATTCACCCCTCCACTTT. It translates to CASRPGLYNSPLHF. The complete variable domain, with remaining parts taken from reference TRBV25-1 and TRBJ1-6, reads EADIYQTPRYLVIGTGKKITLECSQTMGHDKMYWYQQDPGMELHLIHYSYGVNSTEKGDLSSESTVSRIRTEHFPLTLESARPSHTSQYLCASRPGLYNSPLHFGNGTRLTVT.

This clonotype was seen a handful of times. The rearrangement joins TRBV6-1 to TRBJ2-1, with 12 bases lining up with TRBD2. Germline lookup yields CDR1 MNHNS and CDR2 SASEGT. Trimming removed 6 bases from V and 4 bases from J; junction bases left unmatched: 4. CDR3 length equals 15 residues. The DNA of the CDR3 is TGTGCCAGCAGGGTCACTAGCGGGAGGTACAATGAGCAGTTCTTC. Translated, it gives CASRVTSGRYNEQFF.

The chain links TRBV7-2 to TRBJ2-3; 13 nucleotides agree with TRBD2. The germline CDR1 and CDR2 sequences are SGHTA and FQGNSA. The CDR3 totals 17 residues. Unmatched junction bases numbered 7, after V lost 5 bases and J lost 2 bases. The CDR3, as DNA: TGTGCCAGCAGCCCCCCGGGGACTAGCGGGGTCACAGATACGCAGTATTTT. This translates into CASSPPGTSGVTDTQYF.